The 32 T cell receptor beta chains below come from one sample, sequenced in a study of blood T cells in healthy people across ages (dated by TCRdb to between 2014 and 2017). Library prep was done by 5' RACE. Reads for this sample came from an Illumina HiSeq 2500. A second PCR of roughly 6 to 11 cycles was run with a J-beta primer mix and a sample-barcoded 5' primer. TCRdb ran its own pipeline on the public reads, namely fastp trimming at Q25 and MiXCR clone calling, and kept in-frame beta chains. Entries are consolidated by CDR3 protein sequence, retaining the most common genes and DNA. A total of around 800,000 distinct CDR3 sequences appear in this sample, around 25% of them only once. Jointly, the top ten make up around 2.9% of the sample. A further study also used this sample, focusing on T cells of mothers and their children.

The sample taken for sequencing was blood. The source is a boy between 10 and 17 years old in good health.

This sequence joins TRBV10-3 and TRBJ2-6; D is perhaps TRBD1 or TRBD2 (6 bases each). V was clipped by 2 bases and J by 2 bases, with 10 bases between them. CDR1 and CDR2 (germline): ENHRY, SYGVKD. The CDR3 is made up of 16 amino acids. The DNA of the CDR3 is TGTGCCATCAGTGAGCCGGGGGCGGCTGGGGCCAACGTCCTGACTTTC. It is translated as CAISEPGAAGANVLTF.

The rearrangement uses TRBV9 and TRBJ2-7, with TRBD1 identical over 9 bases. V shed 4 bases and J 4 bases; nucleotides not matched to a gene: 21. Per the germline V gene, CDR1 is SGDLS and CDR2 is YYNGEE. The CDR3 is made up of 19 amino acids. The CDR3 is CASSPTLQPGQGTGYEQYF. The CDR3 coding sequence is TGTGCCAGCAGCCCAACACTTCAACCGGGACAGGGAACTGGGTACGAGCAGTACTTC.

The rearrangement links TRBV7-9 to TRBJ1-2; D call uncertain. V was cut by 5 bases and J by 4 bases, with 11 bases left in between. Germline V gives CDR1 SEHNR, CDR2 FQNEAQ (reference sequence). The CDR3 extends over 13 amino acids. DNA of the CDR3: TGTGCCAGCAGCCGGGATATGACCTATGGCTACACCTTC. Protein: CASSRDMTYGYTF.

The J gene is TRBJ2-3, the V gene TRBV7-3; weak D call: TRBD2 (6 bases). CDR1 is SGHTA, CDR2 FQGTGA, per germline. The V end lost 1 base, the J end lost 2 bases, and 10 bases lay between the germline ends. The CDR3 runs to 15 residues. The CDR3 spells CASSLRGLTTDTQYF. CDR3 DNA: TGTGCCAGCAGCTTAAGAGGACTAACCACAGATACGCAGTATTTT.

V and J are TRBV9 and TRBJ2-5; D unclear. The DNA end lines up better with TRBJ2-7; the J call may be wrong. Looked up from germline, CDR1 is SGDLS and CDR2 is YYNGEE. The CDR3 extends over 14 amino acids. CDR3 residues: CASSAGRNSYEQYF. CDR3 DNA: TGTGCCAGCAGCGCAGGTCGGAACAGTTACGAGCAGTACTTC.

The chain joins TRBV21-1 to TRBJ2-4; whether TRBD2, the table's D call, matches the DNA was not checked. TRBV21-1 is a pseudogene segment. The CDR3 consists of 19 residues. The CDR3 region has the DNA TGTGCCAGCAGCAAAGACCGCTCCCACTTTCGGGGGTCCAAAAACATTCAGTACTTC. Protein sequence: CASSKDRSHFRGSKNIQYF.

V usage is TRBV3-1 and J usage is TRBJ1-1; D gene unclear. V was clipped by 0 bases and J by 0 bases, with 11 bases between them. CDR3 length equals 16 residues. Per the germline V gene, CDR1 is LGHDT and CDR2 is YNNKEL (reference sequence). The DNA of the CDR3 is TGTGCCAGCAGCCAAGATGATTGGCTTTTGAACACTGAAGCTTTCTTT. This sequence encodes CASSQDDWLLNTEAFF.

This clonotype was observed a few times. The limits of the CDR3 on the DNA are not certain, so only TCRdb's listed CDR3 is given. CDR3 residues: CASSPPGQTETLTFGSSYEQYF. This sequence joins TRBV4-1 and TRBJ2-7; the table's TRBD1 call for D was not verified on the DNA. The CDR3 length is 22 residues, termini included. Germline V gene lookup returns CDR1 MGHRA and CDR2 YSYEKL.

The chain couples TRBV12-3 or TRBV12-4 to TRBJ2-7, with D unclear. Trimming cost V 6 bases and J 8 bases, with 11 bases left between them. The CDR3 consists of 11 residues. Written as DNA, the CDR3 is TGTGCCAGCAGCCCGGACGCTCAGCAGTACTTC. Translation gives CASSPDAQQYF.

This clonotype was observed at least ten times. CDR3 residues: CASSSVRGYGYTF. The DNA of the CDR3 is TGTGCCAGCAGCTCGGTCAGGGGATATGGCTACACCTTC. The chain employs TRBV5-6 and TRBJ1-2, with D possibly TRBD1 on 6 matching bases. The germline V gene encodes CDR1 SGHDT and CDR2 YYEEEE. The ends were cut back, 3 bases at V and 5 bases at J, with 11 bases in the middle. CDR3 size: 13 residues.

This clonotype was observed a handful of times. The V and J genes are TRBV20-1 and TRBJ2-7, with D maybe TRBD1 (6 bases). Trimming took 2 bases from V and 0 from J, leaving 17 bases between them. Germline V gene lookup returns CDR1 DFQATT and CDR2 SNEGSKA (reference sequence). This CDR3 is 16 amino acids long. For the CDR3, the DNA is TGCAGTGCTAGAAGGGCAGGGTCCAGGGGCTCCTACGAGCAGTACTTC. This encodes CSARRAGSRGSYEQYF.

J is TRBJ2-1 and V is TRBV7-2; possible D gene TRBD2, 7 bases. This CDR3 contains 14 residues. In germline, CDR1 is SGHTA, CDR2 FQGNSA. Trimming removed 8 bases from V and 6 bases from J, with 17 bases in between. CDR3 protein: CASRRGGGANEQFF. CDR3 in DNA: TGTGCCAGCCGCCGGGGAGGGGGGGCCAATGAGCAGTTCTTC.

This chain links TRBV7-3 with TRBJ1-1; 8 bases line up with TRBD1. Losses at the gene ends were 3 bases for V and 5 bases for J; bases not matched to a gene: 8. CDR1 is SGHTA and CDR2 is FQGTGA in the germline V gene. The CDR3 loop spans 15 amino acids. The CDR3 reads CASSLGPGGETEAFF. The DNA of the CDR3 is TGTGCCAGCAGCTTGGGGCCAGGGGGCGAAACTGAAGCTTTCTTT.

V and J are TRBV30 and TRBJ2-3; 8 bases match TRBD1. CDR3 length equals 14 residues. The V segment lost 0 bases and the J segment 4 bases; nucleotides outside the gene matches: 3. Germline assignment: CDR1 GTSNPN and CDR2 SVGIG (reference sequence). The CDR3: CAWSVQGVADTQYF. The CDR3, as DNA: TGTGCCTGGAGTGTACAGGGGGTCGCAGATACGCAGTATTTT.

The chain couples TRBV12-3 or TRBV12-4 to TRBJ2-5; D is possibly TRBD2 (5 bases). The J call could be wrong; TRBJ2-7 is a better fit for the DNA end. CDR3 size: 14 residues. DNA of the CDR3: TGTGCCAGCAGTCTTGGACTCGACGTCGACGAGCAGTACTTC. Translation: CASSLGLDVDEQYF.

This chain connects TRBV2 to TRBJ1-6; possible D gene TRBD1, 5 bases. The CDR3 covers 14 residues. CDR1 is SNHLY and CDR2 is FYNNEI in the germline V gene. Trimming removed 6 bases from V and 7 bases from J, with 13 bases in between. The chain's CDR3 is CASSVGRGNSPLHF. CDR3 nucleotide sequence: TGTGCCAGCAGCGTGGGACGGGGAAATTCACCCCTCCACTTT.

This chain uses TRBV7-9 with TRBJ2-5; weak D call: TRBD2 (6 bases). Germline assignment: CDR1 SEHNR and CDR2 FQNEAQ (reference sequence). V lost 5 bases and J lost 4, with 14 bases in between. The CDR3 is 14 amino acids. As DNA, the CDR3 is TGTGCCAGCAGCCTAGTGGAGGGGTCAGAGACCCAGTACTTC. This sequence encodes CASSLVEGSETQYF.

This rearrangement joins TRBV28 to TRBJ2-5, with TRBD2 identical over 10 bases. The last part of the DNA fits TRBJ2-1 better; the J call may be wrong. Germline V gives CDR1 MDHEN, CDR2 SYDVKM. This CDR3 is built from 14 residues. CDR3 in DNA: TGTGCCACCACGAAGGCTAGCGGGGGCTATGAGCAGTTCTTC. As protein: CATTKASGGYEQFF.

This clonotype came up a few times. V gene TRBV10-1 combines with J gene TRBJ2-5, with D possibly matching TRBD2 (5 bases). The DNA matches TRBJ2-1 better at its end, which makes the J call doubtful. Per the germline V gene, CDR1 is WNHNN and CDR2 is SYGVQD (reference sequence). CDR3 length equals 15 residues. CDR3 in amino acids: CASSADSLDHNEQFF. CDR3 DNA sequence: TGCGCCAGCAGCGCGGACTCGCTTGATCACAATGAGCAGTTCTTC.

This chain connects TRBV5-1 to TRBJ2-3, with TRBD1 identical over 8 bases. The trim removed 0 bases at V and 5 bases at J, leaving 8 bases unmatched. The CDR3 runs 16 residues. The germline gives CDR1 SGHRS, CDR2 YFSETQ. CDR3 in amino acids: CASSLALDRVGDTQYF. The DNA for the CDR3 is TGCGCCAGCAGCTTGGCCCTGGACAGGGTTGGAGATACGCAGTATTTT. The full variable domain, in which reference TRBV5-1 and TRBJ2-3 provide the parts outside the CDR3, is KAGVTQTPRYLIKTRGQQVTLSCSPISGHRSVSWYQQTPGQGLQFLFEYFSETQRNKGNFPGRFSGRQFSNSRSEMNVSTLELGDSALYLCASSLALDRVGDTQYFGPGTRLTVL.

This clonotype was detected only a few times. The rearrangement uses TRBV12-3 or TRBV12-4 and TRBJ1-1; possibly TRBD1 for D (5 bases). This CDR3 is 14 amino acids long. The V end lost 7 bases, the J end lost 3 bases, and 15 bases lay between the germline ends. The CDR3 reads CASTPGKGHTEAFF. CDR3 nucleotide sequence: TGTGCCAGCACCCCGGGGAAGGGGCACACTGAAGCTTTCTTT.

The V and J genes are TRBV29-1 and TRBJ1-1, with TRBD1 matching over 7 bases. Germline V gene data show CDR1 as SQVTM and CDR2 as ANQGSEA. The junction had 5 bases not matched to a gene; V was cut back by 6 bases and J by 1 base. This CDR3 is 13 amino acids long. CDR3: CSVETGQNTEAFF. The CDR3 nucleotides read TGCAGCGTCGAGACAGGGCAGAACACTGAAGCTTTCTTT.

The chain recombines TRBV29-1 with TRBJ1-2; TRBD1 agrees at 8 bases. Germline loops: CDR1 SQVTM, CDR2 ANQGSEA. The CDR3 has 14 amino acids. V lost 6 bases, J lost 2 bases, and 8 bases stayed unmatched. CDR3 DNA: TGCAGCGTGGGGGGGGCAGGGGGCAACTATGGCTACACCTTC. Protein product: CSVGGAGGNYGYTF.

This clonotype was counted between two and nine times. The CDR3 loop reads CASSLGYGAGTSYEQYF. The DNA of the CDR3 is TGTGCCAGCAGCTTAGGGTATGGAGCGGGGACTTCCTACGAGCAGTACTTC. The rearrangement uses TRBV11-2 and TRBJ2-7; TRBD2 aligns across 7 bases. This CDR3 region has 17 residues. V lost 1 base and J lost 1; bases outside the gene matches: 10. Germline loops: CDR1 SGHAT, CDR2 FQNNGV. Full variable domain (missing parts from reference TRBV11-2 and TRBJ2-7): EAGVAQSPRYKIIEKRQSVAFWCNPISGHATLYWYQQILGQGPKLLIQFQNNGVVDDSQLPKDRFSAERLKGVDSTLKIQPAKLEDSAVYLCASSLGYGAGTSYEQYFGPGTRLTVT.

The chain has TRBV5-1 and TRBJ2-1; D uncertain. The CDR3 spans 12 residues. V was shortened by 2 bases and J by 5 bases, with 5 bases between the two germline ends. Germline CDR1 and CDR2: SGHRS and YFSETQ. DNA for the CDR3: TGCGCCAGCAGCTTTCAGAACAATGAGCAGTTCTTC. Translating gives CASSFQNNEQFF.

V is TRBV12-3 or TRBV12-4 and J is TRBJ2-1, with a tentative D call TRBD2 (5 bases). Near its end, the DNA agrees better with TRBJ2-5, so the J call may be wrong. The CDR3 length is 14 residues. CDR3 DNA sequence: TGTGCCAGCAGTTTCCCTAATAGCGCAGAGACCCAGTACTTC. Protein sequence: CASSFPNSAETQYF.

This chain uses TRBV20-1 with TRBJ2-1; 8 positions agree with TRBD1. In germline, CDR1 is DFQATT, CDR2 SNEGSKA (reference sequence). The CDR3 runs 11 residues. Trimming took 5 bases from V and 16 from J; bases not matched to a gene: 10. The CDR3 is CSASRDRGSFF. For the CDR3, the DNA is TGCAGTGCTTCCCGTGACAGGGGATCCTTCTTC.

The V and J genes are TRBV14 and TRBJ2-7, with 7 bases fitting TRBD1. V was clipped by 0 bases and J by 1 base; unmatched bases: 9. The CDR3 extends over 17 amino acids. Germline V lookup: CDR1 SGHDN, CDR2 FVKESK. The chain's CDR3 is CASSQDRDSRISYEQYF. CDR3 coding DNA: TGTGCCAGCAGCCAAGACCGGGACAGTCGTATTTCCTACGAGCAGTACTTC.

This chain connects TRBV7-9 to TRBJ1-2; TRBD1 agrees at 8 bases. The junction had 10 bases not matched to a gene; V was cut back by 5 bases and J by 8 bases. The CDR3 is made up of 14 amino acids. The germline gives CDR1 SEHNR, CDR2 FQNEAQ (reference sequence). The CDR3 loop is CASSQGQDLGGYTF. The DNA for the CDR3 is TGTGCCAGCAGCCAGGGACAGGATCTCGGAGGCTACACCTTC.

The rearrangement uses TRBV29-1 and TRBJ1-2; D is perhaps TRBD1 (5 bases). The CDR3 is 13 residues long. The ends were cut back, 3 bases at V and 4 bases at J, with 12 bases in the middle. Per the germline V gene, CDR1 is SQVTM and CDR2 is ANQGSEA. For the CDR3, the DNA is TGCAGCGTTGATGTGGGGGTACGCTATGGCTACACCTTC. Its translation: CSVDVGVRYGYTF. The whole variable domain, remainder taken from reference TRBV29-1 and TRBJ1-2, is SAVISQKPSRDICQRGTSLTIQCQVDSQVTMMFWYRQQPGQSLTLIATANQGSEATYESGFVIDKFPISRPNLTFSTLTVSNMSPEDSSIYLCSVDVGVRYGYTFGSGTRLTVV.

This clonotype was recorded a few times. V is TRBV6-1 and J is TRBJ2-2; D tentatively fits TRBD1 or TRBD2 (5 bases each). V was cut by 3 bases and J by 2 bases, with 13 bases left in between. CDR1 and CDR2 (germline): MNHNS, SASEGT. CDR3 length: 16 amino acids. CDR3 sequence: CASSEGEWLNTGELFF. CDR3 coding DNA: TGTGCCAGCAGTGAGGGGGAATGGCTTAACACCGGGGAGCTGTTTTTT.

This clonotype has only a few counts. The CDR3 is CSAGSDHYGYTF. For the CDR3, the DNA is TGCAGTGCTGGATCCGATCACTATGGCTACACCTTC. V usage is TRBV20-1 and J usage is TRBJ1-2; D remains unclear. This CDR3 has 12 residues. In germline, CDR1 is DFQATT, CDR2 SNEGSKA (reference sequence). The germline V and J ends were trimmed by 5 bases and 3 bases, with 10 bases remaining between them.